This passage covers 20 T cell receptor beta chains from one sample sequenced in a study of beta chain bispecific antibodies for T cell cancers. Whole-study findings and limits: Anti-TRBV12 exposure, compared with anti-CD19, reduced the TRBV12-3 proportion of TRBV signal by about 99%. Normal T cells contributed less of the targeted TRBV signal than the leukemia cells did.

Expansion lasted approximately 3 days, with either anti-CD3 antibody OKT3 or CD3/CD28 beads. TCRdb processed the 5' RACE reads anew with MiXCR; each CDR3 protein has one entry. The sample consists of tens of thousands of distinct CDR3 sequences, about 2% of them appearing once. These TCRs' antigens remain unknown. Sequencing was performed on healthy donor T cells cultured with leukemia cells, taken from a culture containing a bispecific antibody targeting TCR Vbeta12. These receptors all stem from a human donor in good health. Some clones in this sample may be carry-over from other donors' samples.

This clonotype was observed many times. The chain joins TRBV28 to TRBJ1-2, with D maybe TRBD1 (6 bases). V was shortened by 10 bases and J by 7 bases, with 19 bases between the two germline ends. Looked up from germline, CDR1 is MDHEN and CDR2 is SYDVKM. CDR3 size: 13 residues. The CDR3, as DNA: TGTGCCACCACCAGGGGTTCAGGGCTTGGCTACACCTTC. This translates into CATTRGSGLGYTF.

This clonotype was recorded a few times. The rearrangement uses TRBV19 and TRBJ2-7, with unresolved D. Germline V gives CDR1 LNHDA, CDR2 SQIVND (reference sequence). The CDR3 loop spans 15 amino acids. Trimming removed 3 bases from V and 0 bases from J, with 12 bases in between. The CDR3 loop reads CASSISRWNSYEQYF. The CDR3 DNA reads as TGTGCCAGTAGTATCTCGCGCTGGAACTCCTACGAGCAGTACTTC.

The sample holds many counts of this clonotype. The rearrangement joins TRBV27 to TRBJ2-7, with D perhaps TRBD2 (6 bases). Trimming removed 6 bases from V and 7 bases from J, with 19 bases in between. This CDR3 has 14 amino acids. CDR1 and CDR2 from the germline V gene are MNHEY and SMNVEV (reference sequence). The CDR3 DNA sequence: TGTGCCAGCAGCCCTCAGCCCGGGACTGCGGAGCAGTACTTC. It codes for CASSPQPGTAEQYF.

At least ten counts were recorded for this clonotype. One end of the junction is discordant with germline, which a read error may explain. The chain employs TRBV20-1 and TRBJ1-2; 7 positions agree with TRBD1. Germline values: CDR1 DFQATT, CDR2 SNEGSKA (reference sequence). The CDR3 is made up of 10 amino acids. The CDR3 DNA sequence: TGCAGTGCTACGGACAGGAAAGTTATCTTC. This sequence encodes CSATDRKVIF.

This rearrangement joins TRBV30 to TRBJ2-7; D call uncertain. The V and J ends lost 2 bases and 5 bases respectively, with 19 bases between them. This CDR3 spans 15 amino acids. Germline V gene lookup returns CDR1 GTSNPN and CDR2 SVGIG (reference sequence). The CDR3 loop is CAWSRQTDDGHEQYF. CDR3 nucleotide sequence: TGTGCCTGGAGTCGTCAGACCGACGACGGCCACGAGCAGTACTTC.

V usage is TRBV19 and J usage is TRBJ2-5; tentatively, D is TRBD1 or TRBD2 (5 bases each). Trimming took 2 bases from V and 2 from J, leaving 9 bases between them. Germline values: CDR1 LNHDA, CDR2 SQIVND (reference sequence). The CDR3 has 14 residues. The CDR3 sequence is CASSIRGTQETQYF. CDR3 DNA sequence: TGTGCCAGTAGTATACGAGGGACGCAAGAGACCCAGTACTTC.

This clonotype was counted at least ten times. The rearrangement links TRBV12-3 or TRBV12-4 to TRBJ1-5; D unclear. V was pared by 4 bases and J by 1 base, with 11 bases between. This CDR3 region has 15 residues. This CDR3 is CASSSLVWSNQPQHF. DNA of the CDR3: TGTGCCAGCAGTTCCCTCGTTTGGAGCAATCAGCCCCAGCATTTT.

This clonotype was seen many times. V is TRBV4-2 and J is TRBJ2-7; D tentatively reads TRBD1 or TRBD2 (6 bases each). CDR3 size: 14 residues. Trimming cost V 3 bases and J 5 bases, with 14 bases left between them. In germline, CDR1 is LGHNA, CDR2 YNFKEQ. In DNA form, the CDR3 reads TGTGCCAGCAGCCAGCACAGGGTAGCGGACGAGCAGTACTTC. Translating it yields CASSQHRVADEQYF.

This clonotype came up a few times. The chain has TRBV6-5 and TRBJ1-5; 8 positions match TRBD1. The CDR3 is 16 residues long. V lost 4 bases to trimming and J lost 7 bases; unmatched junction nucleotides: 12. Germline V lookup: CDR1 MNHEY, CDR2 SVGAGI. CDR3 nucleotides: TGTGCCAGCAGTTTATCCCGGACAGGGTTCAAACAGCCCCAGCATTTT. Translating it yields CASSLSRTGFKQPQHF.

This clonotype appeared many times. The chain combines TRBV10-3 with TRBJ2-3, with 14 positions matching TRBD2. Trimming removed 2 bases from V and 1 base from J; junction bases left unmatched: 2. The CDR3 is made up of 17 amino acids. Germline values: CDR1 ENHRY, CDR2 SYGVKD. This CDR3 is CAISEPGLAGGTDTQYF. The CDR3 region has the DNA TGTGCCATCAGTGAGCCGGGACTAGCGGGGGGCACAGATACGCAGTATTTT.

This clonotype was seen repeatedly, ten times or more. This sequence joins TRBV12-3 or TRBV12-4 and TRBJ2-2, with D possibly TRBD2 on 6 matching bases. There are 16 residues in the CDR3. Trimming pared 3 bases from V and 0 bases from J, leaving 11 bases between. The CDR3 region has the DNA TGTGCCAGCAGTTTTCGGGCGGGGACGAACACCGGGGAGCTGTTTTTT. Protein product: CASSFRAGTNTGELFF.

This clonotype has at least ten counts. The chain carries TRBV27 and TRBJ1-1; D unresolved. The CDR3 is 14 amino acids. Germline values: CDR1 MNHEY, CDR2 SMNVEV (reference sequence). V was shortened by 0 bases and J by 1 base, with 6 bases between the two germline ends. This chain's CDR3 is CASSLSVGNTEAFF. The CDR3 DNA sequence: TGTGCCAGCAGTTTATCGGTGGGGAACACTGAAGCTTTCTTT.

This clonotype was picked up many times. V usage is TRBV6-2 or TRBV6-3 and J usage is TRBJ2-1; 8 bases match TRBD2. Trimming removed 6 bases from V and 7 bases from J; junction bases left unmatched: 14. The CDR3 spans 16 residues. Germline loops: CDR1 MNHEY, CDR2 SVGEGT. The CDR3 sequence is CASSPPGGGPSNEQFF. The CDR3 nucleotides read TGTGCCAGCAGCCCTCCCGGGGGGGGGCCATCAAATGAGCAGTTCTTC.

This clonotype is classed as medium-sized. The chain links TRBV30 to TRBJ2-3; D gene uncertain. The CDR3 totals 12 residues. With 4 bases removed from V and 2 bases from J, the gap between germline ends came to 7 bases. In germline, CDR1 is GTSNPN, CDR2 SVGIG (reference sequence). In DNA, the CDR3 is TGTGCCTGGACAGAAAACACAGATACGCAGTATTTT. It yields the protein CAWTENTDTQYF. Full variable domain (rest looked up from reference TRBV30 and TRBJ2-3): SQTIHQWPATLVQPVGSPLSLECTVEGTSNPNLYWYRQAAGRGLQLLFYSVGIGQISSEVPQNLSASRPQDRQFILSSKKLLLSDSGFYLCAWTENTDTQYFGPGTRLTVL.

The chain has TRBV4-1 and TRBJ1-6, with D unresolved. This CDR3 is built from 17 residues. Trimming pared 0 bases from V and 0 bases from J, leaving 9 bases between. Germline CDR1 and CDR2: MGHRA and YSYEKL. CDR3: CASSQDGGSSYNSPLHF. The CDR3 DNA reads TGCGCCAGCAGCCAAGATGGAGGAAGCTCCTATAATTCACCCCTCCACTTT.

This clonotype was recorded at least ten times. V and J are TRBV20-1 and TRBJ1-1; the D is unclear. The CDR3 has 16 amino acids. Trimming pared 7 bases from V and 7 bases from J, leaving 28 bases between. Per the germline V gene, CDR1 is DFQATT and CDR2 is SNEGSKA (reference sequence). DNA of the CDR3: TGCAGTGTAACGATTGATTTGGGGTCCCGTCAGCGTGAAGCTTTCTTT. It specifies CSVTIDLGSRQREAFF.

This clonotype was counted ten times or more. V and J are TRBV27 and TRBJ1-5, with TRBD1 as a possible D gene (6 bases). From germline, CDR1 is MNHEY and CDR2 SMNVEV (reference sequence). Between the trimmed V and J ends, which lost 2 bases and 4 bases, there was a span of 9 bases. This CDR3 is built from 14 residues. The CDR3 sequence: CASSLAGANQPQHF. For the CDR3, the DNA is TGTGCCAGCAGTTTAGCGGGGGCGAATCAGCCCCAGCATTTT.

Judged by abundance, this clonotype is medium-sized. V gene TRBV7-9 combines with J gene TRBJ2-3; D gene uncertain. The germline CDR1 and CDR2 sequences are SEHNR and FQNEAQ (reference sequence). This CDR3 spans 14 amino acids. The V and J ends lost 3 bases and 6 bases respectively, with 13 bases between them. The CDR3 nucleotides read TGTGCCAGCAGCTTTAAAAGGGTCGAGGATACGCAGTATTTT. Translation: CASSFKRVEDTQYF.

This clonotype occurred many times. The rearrangement joins TRBV7-9 to TRBJ1-4; D may be TRBD1 (5 bases). Trimming left V 7 bases short and J 10 bases short, with 22 bases between. Looked up from germline, CDR1 is SEHNR and CDR2 is FQNEAQ (reference sequence). The CDR3 has 15 amino acids. The CDR3 bases are TGTGCCAGCATCCTCCCTTCACTGGGGGAGGCAAAACTGTTTTTT. Its translation: CASILPSLGEAKLFF.

Ten or more counts support this clonotype. The chain couples TRBV2 to TRBJ1-2, with D unclear. The germline V gene has CDR1 SNHLY and CDR2 FYNNEI. The CDR3 covers 12 residues. V was pared by 6 bases and J by 7 bases, with 12 bases between. The CDR3 region has the DNA TGTGCCAGCAGGGATTCCCCCCCTGGCTACACCTTC. Translated: CASRDSPPGYTF.